This entry lists 21 T cell receptor beta chains sequenced from one sample in a study of molecular identifiers for immune sequencing clone quantification. TCRdb independently ran MiXCR on the PCR reads; one entry per CDR3 protein. Among a few hundred thousand distinct CDR3 sequences, about 20% were seen once, and the ten largest hold about 0.8%. Sequenced material: naive CD8+ T cells from blood, with Jurkat cell RNA spiked in. Subset described: FACS-sorted CD8+CD4-CCR7+CD45RA+ naive T cells. All receptors derive from a human donor in good health. Some libraries in this study had Jurkat cell RNA spiked in.

This clonotype has ten or more counts. The genes are TRBV29-1 and TRBJ2-5; D perhaps matches TRBD1 (5 bases). Trimming took off 0 bases at V and 5 bases at J, with 16 bases between the two ends. Germline V gene lookup returns CDR1 SQVTM and CDR2 ANQGSEA. This CDR3 has 15 residues. CDR3 DNA: TGCAGCGTTGAAGATCGGAAGCACAGGAGCGAGACCCAGTACTTC. Its translation is CSVEDRKHRSETQYF.

The sample holds many counts of this clonotype. The rearrangement joins TRBV11-2 to TRBJ2-1, with D perhaps TRBD1 (6 bases). CDR1 SGHAT and CDR2 FQNNGV come from the germline V gene. The length of the CDR3 is 15 residues. V lost 1 base and J 8 bases, leaving 15 bases between the germline ends. In DNA form, the CDR3 reads TGTGCCAGCAGCTTAGCTCAGGGGCCTTTCGATGAGCAGTTCTTC. This gives the protein CASSLAQGPFDEQFF.

This clonotype was seen only a few times. The chain uses TRBV7-9 and TRBJ2-1; 12 bases fit TRBD2. After removal of 5 bases from V and 1 base from J, the junction contained 3 bases not matched to a gene. From germline, CDR1 is SEHNR and CDR2 FQNEAQ (reference sequence). The CDR3 is 16 residues long. The CDR3 DNA reads as TGTGCCAGCAGCACTACTAGCGGGGGGTCCTACAATGAGCAGTTCTTC. Translating gives CASSTTSGGSYNEQFF.

This clonotype was seen ten or more times. CDR3 protein: CASRWGLAEYTYEQYF. In DNA form, the CDR3 reads TGTGCCAGCAGATGGGGACTAGCAGAGTACACCTACGAGCAGTACTTC. V usage is TRBV28 and J usage is TRBJ2-7; TRBD2 matches at 9 bases. J lost 2 bases, V lost 6 bases, and 11 bases had no gene match. The CDR3 contains 16 residues. Germline values: CDR1 MDHEN, CDR2 SYDVKM.

This chain uses TRBV6-6 with TRBJ1-1; a possible D gene is TRBD1 (6 bases). V lost 2 bases to trimming and J lost 1 base, with 26 bases between them. The CDR3 covers 20 residues. In germline, CDR1 is MNHNY, CDR2 SVGAGI (reference sequence). The CDR3 sequence: CASSYARGHIGAYPNTEAFF. CDR3 in DNA: TGTGCCAGCAGTTACGCCAGGGGACACATTGGCGCATATCCGAACACTGAAGCTTTCTTT.

As regards this clonotype: The conserved final phenylalanine or tryptophan is absent from the CDR3, which likely points to a read error. The CDR3 reads CASSLDHDSYTL. CDR3 sequence (DNA): TGTGCCAGCAGCTTGGATCACGATAGCTACACCCTC. The J gene is TRBJ1-2, the V gene TRBV7-9; D is unclear. Germline assignment: CDR1 SEHNR and CDR2 FQNEAQ (reference sequence). Trimming pared 3 bases from V and 9 bases from J, leaving 11 bases between. The CDR3 sequence is 12 residues long.

This clonotype showed up many times. This chain connects TRBV12-3 or TRBV12-4 to TRBJ1-4; D unclear. V was shortened by 3 bases and J by 5 bases, with 7 bases between the two germline ends. The CDR3 contains 13 residues. CDR3 amino acids: CASSFALNEKLFF. CDR3 coding DNA: TGTGCCAGCAGTTTTGCTCTAAATGAAAAACTGTTTTTT.

Turning to this clonotype: The conserved closing phenylalanine or tryptophan is absent in this CDR3, likely reflecting a read error. V gene TRBV19 combines with J gene TRBJ2-7; possibly TRBD2 for D (6 bases). Germline V gene data show CDR1 as LNHDA and CDR2 as SQIVND (reference sequence). Trimming shortened V by 3 bases and J by 0 bases, and 18 bases separated the two germline ends. This CDR3 is 17 amino acids long. In DNA, the CDR3 is TGTGCCAGTAGTATGGGGACTGAGCCTGGGACCTCCTACGAGCAGTACCTC. Amino acid sequence: CASSMGTEPGTSYEQYL.

A single count supports this clonotype. Its ends do not fully match the called genes, so a read error is possible. The rearrangement uses TRBV5-8 and TRBJ2-5, with a possible D match to TRBD1 (6 bases). CDR3 length: 12 residues. Germline CDR1 reads SGHTS; CDR2 reads YDEGEE. CDR3 DNA: TGTGCCAGCAAAACAGGGTGGGAGACCCAGCACTTC. It encodes CASKTGWETQHF.

A note on this clonotype: A much larger clone differs by one base, so this may be a read error. The V gene is TRBV27, the J gene TRBJ2-5; D is ambiguous. The germline CDR1 and CDR2 sequences are MNHEY and SMNVEV (reference sequence). The CDR3 covers 12 residues. V was shortened by 5 bases and J by 0 bases, with 4 bases between the two germline ends. Written as DNA, the CDR3 is TGTGCCAGCAGTCCCCACCAAGAGACCCAGTACTTC. Translating it yields CASSPHQETQYF.

Concerning this clonotype: This clone may be a read error of a much larger clone one base away. This sequence joins TRBV6-6 and TRBJ2-5; TRBD2 is a possible D gene (5 bases). Germline V gives CDR1 MNHNY, CDR2 SVGAGI (reference sequence). CDR3 length equals 11 residues. As DNA, the CDR3 is TGTGCCAGCAGTTACTCGGAGGCCCAGCACTTC. It translates to CASSYSEAQHF.

This clonotype was seen ten or more times. DNA for the CDR3: TGTGCCAGCAGCTCGAGCCCCGGGACTAGCATCCCCATGAGCTACGAGCAGTACTTC. Translated: CASSSSPGTSIPMSYEQYF. The rearrangement uses TRBV5-4 and TRBJ2-7; 9 bases match TRBD2. CDR1 and CDR2 (germline): SGHNT, YYREEE (reference sequence). V was pared by 3 bases and J by 3 bases, with 19 bases of the junction left unmatched. This CDR3 has 19 amino acids.

Worth noting for this clonotype: One base away lies a much larger clone, so this may be a sequencing read error. This sequence joins TRBV6-2 or TRBV6-3 and TRBJ2-4; weak D call: TRBD1 (5 bases). The CDR3 loop spans 13 amino acids. Germline CDR1 and CDR2: MNHEY and SVGEGT. The CDR3 nucleotides are TGTACCAGCAGTTCCGGCAGTTGGGCAGGGCAGTACTTC. Its protein product is CTSSSGSWAGQYF.

Worth noting for this clonotype: Given the absence of the conserved phenylalanine or tryptophan at the CDR3 end, a read error is likely. The rearrangement uses TRBV7-8 and TRBJ2-3, with D possibly being TRBD1 or TRBD2 (5 bases each). The CDR3 contains 17 residues. V gave up 4 bases and J gave up 1 base, with 18 bases separating them. CDR1 is SGHVS, CDR2 FQNEAQ, per germline. CDR3 sequence: CASSSPPGRIGTDTQYL. As DNA, the CDR3 is TGTGCCAGCAGCTCCCCACCGGGACGGATAGGCACAGATACGCAGTATCTT.

Of note for this clonotype: A read error is possible here, since a much larger clone lies one base away. The V gene is TRBV5-1, the J gene TRBJ2-7, with a tentative D call TRBD1 (6 bases). V was trimmed by 0 bases and J by 3 bases, leaving 10 bases between them. The germline V gene has CDR1 SGHRS and CDR2 YFSETQ. CDR3 length equals 14 residues. The CDR3 DNA reads as TGCGCCAGCAGCTTGGCAGGGGAGATCTACGAGCAGTACTTC. As protein: CASSLAGEIYEQYF.

This clonotype was observed at least ten times. The V gene is TRBV9, the J gene TRBJ2-3, with unresolved D. V lost 0 bases and J 5 bases, leaving 13 bases between the germline ends. The CDR3 loop spans 15 amino acids. The germline V gene has CDR1 SGDLS and CDR2 YYNGEE. CDR3 DNA sequence: TGTGCCAGCAGCGTAGCTACAACGGGCCAAGATACGCAGTATTTT. Its translation: CASSVATTGQDTQYF.

This clonotype was picked up a small number of times. The chain recombines TRBV9 with TRBJ2-1; D gene uncertain. CDR1 and CDR2 (germline): SGDLS, YYNGEE. This CDR3 has 12 residues. The ends were cut back, 4 bases at V and 5 bases at J, with 7 bases in the middle. CDR3 in DNA: TGTGCCAGCAGCCCCCCGCACAATGAGCAGTTCTTC. Residues: CASSPPHNEQFF.

This clonotype is a singleton in its sample. This may arise from a read error, as a much more abundant clone is one base away. The rearrangement joins TRBV4-3 to TRBJ1-5; 10 bases are a match to TRBD1. Germline V gives CDR1 LGHNA, CDR2 YSLEER. The CDR3 contains 14 residues. CDR3 sequence (DNA): TGCGCCAGCAGCCATGGGACAGGGGATCAGTCCCAGCATTTT. Amino acids: CASSHGTGDQSQHF.

The chain combines TRBV6-2 or TRBV6-3 with TRBJ1-5, with 10 bases lining up with TRBD1. The length of the CDR3 is 15 residues. V lost 6 bases and J lost 8; bases outside the gene matches: 10. CDR1 and CDR2 (germline): MNHEY, SVGEGT. This CDR3 is CASRVTGGDYKPQHF. CDR3 DNA sequence: TGTGCCAGCAGGGTGACAGGGGGCGATTATAAGCCCCAGCATTTT.

This clonotype was seen many times. V gene TRBV24-1 combines with J gene TRBJ2-1, with D hard to call. Germline V gene data show CDR1 as KGHDR and CDR2 as SFDVKD. CDR3 length: 12 amino acids. Trimming left V 4 bases short and J 4 bases short, with 4 bases between. As DNA, the CDR3 is TGTGCCACCAGTGACCGGTACAATGAGCAGTTCTTC. It yields the protein CATSDRYNEQFF.

This clonotype occurred a few times. The chain joins TRBV3-1 to TRBJ1-2; D call uncertain. V was pared by 0 bases and J by 4 bases, with 12 bases between. CDR1 is LGHDT, CDR2 YNNKEL, per germline (reference sequence). The CDR3 is made up of 15 amino acids. The CDR3 protein is CASSQDRNPFYGYTF. CDR3 nucleotides: TGTGCCAGCAGCCAAGACAGGAACCCCTTCTATGGCTACACCTTC.